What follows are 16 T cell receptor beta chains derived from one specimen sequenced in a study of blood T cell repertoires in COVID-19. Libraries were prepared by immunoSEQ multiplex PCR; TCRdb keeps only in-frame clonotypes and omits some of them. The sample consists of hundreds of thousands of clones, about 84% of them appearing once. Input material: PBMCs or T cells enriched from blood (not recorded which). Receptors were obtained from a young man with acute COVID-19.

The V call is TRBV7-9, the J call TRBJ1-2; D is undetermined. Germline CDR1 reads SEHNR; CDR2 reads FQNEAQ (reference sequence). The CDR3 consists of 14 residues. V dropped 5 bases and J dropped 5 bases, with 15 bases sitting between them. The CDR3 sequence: CASSAGGPDYGYTF. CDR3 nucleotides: TGTGCCAGCAGCGCCGGAGGGCCTGATTATGGCTACACCTTC.

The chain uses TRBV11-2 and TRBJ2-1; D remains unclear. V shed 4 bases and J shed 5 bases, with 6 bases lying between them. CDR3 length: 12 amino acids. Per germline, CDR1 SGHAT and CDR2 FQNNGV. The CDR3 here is CASSSVDNEQFF. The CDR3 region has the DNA TGTGCCAGCAGCTCCGTAGACAATGAGCAGTTCTTC.

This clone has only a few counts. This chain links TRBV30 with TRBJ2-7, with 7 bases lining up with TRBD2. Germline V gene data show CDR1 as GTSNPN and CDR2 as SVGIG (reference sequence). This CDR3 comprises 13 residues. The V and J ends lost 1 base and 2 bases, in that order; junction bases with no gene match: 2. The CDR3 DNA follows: TGTGCCTGGAGTGGGGAGGGCCCCTACGAGCAGTACTTC. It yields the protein CAWSGEGPYEQYF.

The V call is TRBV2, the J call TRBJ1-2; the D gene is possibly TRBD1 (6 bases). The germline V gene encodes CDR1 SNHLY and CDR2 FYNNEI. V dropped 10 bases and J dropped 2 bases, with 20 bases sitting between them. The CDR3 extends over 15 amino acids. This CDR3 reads CATPRDKDLNYGYTF. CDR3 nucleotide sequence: TGTGCCACTCCCCGGGACAAAGATTTGAACTATGGCTACACCTTC.

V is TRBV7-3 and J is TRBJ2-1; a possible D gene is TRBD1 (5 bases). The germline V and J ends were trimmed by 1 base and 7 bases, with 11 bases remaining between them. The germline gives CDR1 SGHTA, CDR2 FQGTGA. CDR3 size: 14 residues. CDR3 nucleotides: TGTGCCAGCAGCTTAAGCAGGGATCGAAATGAGCAGTTCTTC. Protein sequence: CASSLSRDRNEQFF.

CDR3 bases: TGCGCCAGCAGCCCGGGGACTAGTCAAGAGACCCAGTACTTC. Translating it yields CASSPGTSQETQYF. V and J are TRBV5-1 and TRBJ2-5; 8 bases line up with TRBD2. The CDR3 covers 14 residues. The germline gives CDR1 SGHRS, CDR2 YFSETQ. Trimming removed 4 bases from V and 2 bases from J; junction bases left unmatched: 4.

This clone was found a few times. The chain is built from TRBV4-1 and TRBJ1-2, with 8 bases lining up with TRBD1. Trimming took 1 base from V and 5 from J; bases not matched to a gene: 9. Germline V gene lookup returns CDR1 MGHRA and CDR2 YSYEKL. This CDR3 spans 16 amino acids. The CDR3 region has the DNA TGCGCCAGCAGCCAAGTACCGGGACAGGTCGGGTATGGCTACACCTTC. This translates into CASSQVPGQVGYGYTF.

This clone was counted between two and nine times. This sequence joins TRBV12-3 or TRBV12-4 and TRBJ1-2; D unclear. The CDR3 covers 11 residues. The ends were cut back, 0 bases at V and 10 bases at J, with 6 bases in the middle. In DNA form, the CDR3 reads TGTGCCAGCAGTTTAGCGAGGGACTACACCTTC. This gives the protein CASSLARDYTF.

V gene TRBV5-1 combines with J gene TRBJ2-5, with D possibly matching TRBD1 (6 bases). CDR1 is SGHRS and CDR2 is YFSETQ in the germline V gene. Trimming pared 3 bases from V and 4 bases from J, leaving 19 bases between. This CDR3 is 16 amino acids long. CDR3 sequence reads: CASSSSTTGFGETQYF. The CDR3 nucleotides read TGCGCCAGCAGCTCAAGTACGACAGGTTTTGGAGAGACCCAGTACTTC. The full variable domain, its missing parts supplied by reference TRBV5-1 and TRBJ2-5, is KAGVTQTPRYLIKTRGQQVTLSCSPISGHRSVSWYQQTPGQGLQFLFEYFSETQRNKGNFPGRFSGRQFSNSRSEMNVSTLELGDSALYLCASSSSTTGFGETQYFGPGTRLLVL.

CDR3 loop: CASSDRQANSGNTIYF. The DNA for the CDR3 is TGTGCCAGCAGTGATCGACAGGCCAACTCTGGAAACACCATATATTTT. The rearrangement joins TRBV6-1 to TRBJ1-3; D may be TRBD1 (6 bases). Germline CDR1 reads MNHNS; CDR2 reads SASEGT. The CDR3 spans 16 residues. V lost 3 bases and J 0 bases, leaving 12 bases between the germline ends.

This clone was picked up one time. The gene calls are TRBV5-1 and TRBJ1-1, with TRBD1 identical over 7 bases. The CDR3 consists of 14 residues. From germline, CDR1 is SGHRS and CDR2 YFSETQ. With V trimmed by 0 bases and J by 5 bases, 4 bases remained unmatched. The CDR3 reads CASSLGAGGTEAFF. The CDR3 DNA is TGCGCCAGCAGCTTGGGGGCAGGGGGGACTGAAGCTTTCTTT.

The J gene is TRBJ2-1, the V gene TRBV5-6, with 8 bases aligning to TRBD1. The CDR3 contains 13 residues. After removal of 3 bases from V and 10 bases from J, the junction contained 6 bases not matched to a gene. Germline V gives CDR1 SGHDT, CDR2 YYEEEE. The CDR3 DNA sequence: TGTGCCAGCAGCTACGACAGGGGTGGCGAGCAGTTCTTC. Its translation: CASSYDRGGEQFF.

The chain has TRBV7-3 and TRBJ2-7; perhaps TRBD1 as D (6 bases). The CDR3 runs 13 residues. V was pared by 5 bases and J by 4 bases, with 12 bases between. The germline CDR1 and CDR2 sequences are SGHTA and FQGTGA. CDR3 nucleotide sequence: TGTGCCAGCAGCCCTTCCACAGGGTACGAGCAGTACTTC. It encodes CASSPSTGYEQYF.

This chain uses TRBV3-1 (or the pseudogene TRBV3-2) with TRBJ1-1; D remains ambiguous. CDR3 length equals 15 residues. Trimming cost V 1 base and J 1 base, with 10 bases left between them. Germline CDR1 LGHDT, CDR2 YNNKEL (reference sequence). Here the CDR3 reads CASSQGRQRNTEAFF. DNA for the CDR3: TGTGCCAGCAGCCAAGGCAGGCAGAGGAACACTGAAGCTTTCTTT.

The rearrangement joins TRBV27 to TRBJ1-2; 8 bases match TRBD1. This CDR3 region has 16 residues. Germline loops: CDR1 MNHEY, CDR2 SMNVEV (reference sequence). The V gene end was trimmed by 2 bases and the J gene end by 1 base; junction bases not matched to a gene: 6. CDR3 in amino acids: CASSLQTGAFNYGYTF. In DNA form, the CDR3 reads TGTGCCAGCAGTTTACAGACAGGGGCTTTTAACTATGGCTACACCTTC.

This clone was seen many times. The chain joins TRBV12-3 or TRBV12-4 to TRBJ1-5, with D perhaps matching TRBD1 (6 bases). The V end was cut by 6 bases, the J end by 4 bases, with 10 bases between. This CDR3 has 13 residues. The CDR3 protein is CASSQQGNQPQHF. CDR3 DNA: TGTGCCAGCAGCCAACAGGGAAATCAGCCCCAGCATTTT.